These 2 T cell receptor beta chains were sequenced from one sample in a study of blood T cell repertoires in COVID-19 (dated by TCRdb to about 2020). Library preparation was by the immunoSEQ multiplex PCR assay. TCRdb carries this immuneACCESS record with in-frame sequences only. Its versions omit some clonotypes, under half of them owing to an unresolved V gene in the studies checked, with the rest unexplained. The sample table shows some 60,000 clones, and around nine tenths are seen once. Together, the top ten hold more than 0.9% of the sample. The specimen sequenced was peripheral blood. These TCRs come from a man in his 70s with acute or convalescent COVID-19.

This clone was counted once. CDR3 DNA sequence: TGTGCCAGCAGCCTTACAGGGGTTGGGGCCAACGTCCTGACTTTC. It specifies CASSLTGVGANVLTF. This chain uses TRBV28 with TRBJ2-6; 7 bases are a match to TRBD1. The V segment lost 6 bases and the J segment 3 bases; nucleotides outside the gene matches: 5. From germline, CDR1 is MDHEN and CDR2 SYDVKM. This CDR3 comprises 15 residues.

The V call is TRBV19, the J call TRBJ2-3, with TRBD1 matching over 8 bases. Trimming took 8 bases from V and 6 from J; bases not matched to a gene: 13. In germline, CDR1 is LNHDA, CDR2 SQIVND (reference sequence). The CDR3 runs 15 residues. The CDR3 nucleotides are TGTGCCAGTCCCCCCGGGACAGGCGTCCATGATACGCAGTATTTT. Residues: CASPPGTGVHDTQYF.